These 13 T cell receptor beta chains were all obtained from the same sample, sequenced in a study of blood T cells in healthy people across ages. For the second PCR, which ran for roughly 6 to 12 cycles, a sample-barcoded 5' primer and a J-beta primer mix were used. From the 5' RACE reads, TCRdb called clonotypes with MiXCR, one entry per CDR3 protein. The sample gives around 940,000 distinct CDR3 sequences, roughly half of which show up once; about a fifth is in the top ten. The sequencing sample was made of blood. Receptors originate from a woman aged 55-69 years in good health.

This chain uses TRBV18 with TRBJ2-1; 7 nucleotides match TRBD2. After removal of 6 bases from V and 6 bases from J, the junction contained 20 bases not matched to a gene. The CDR3 runs 18 residues. Germline V gene data show CDR1 as KGHSH and CDR2 as LQKENI. CDR3 in amino acids: CASSLRLGAGERSNEQFF. CDR3 nucleotides: TGTGCCAGCTCGCTACGATTAGGGGCGGGAGAACGGTCCAATGAGCAGTTCTTC.

The chain has TRBV7-9 and TRBJ1-5; no clear D gene. V lost 5 bases and J lost 5, with 13 bases in between. Germline CDR1 SEHNR, CDR2 FQNEAQ (reference sequence). The CDR3 length is 14 residues. The DNA for the CDR3 is TGTGCCAGCAGCCGAGGACGGTCGGATCAGCCCCAGCATTTT. Translating it yields CASSRGRSDQPQHF.

The chain links TRBV28 to TRBJ2-7; TRBD2 aligns across 7 bases. V lost 4 bases and J lost 3; bases outside the gene matches: 3. CDR1 is MDHEN and CDR2 is SYDVKM in the germline V gene. The CDR3 sequence is 13 residues long. The CDR3 bases are TGTGCCAGCAGTTGGGAGGGCCTCTACGAGCAGTACTTC. Translating it yields CASSWEGLYEQYF.

The chain has TRBV4-3 and TRBJ1-2; TRBD1 might be the D (5 bases). Germline lookup yields CDR1 LGHNA and CDR2 YSLEER. V was shortened by 4 bases and J by 2 bases, with 14 bases between the two germline ends. The CDR3 totals 15 residues. For the CDR3, the DNA is TGCGCCAGCAGCCTGGGGCGCAGGGCGAACTATGGCTACACCTTC. Residues: CASSLGRRANYGYTF.

This clonotype was seen a handful of times. The chain joins TRBV5-1 to TRBJ2-6, with D hard to call. Trimming left V 0 bases short and J 1 base short, with 5 bases between. The germline gives CDR1 SGHRS, CDR2 YFSETQ. This CDR3 contains 15 residues. As DNA, the CDR3 is TGCGCCAGCAGCTTGGAGCATTCTGGGGCCAACGTCCTGACTTTC. Translation: CASSLEHSGANVLTF. The variable domain in full, completed from reference TRBV5-1 and TRBJ2-6, reads KAGVTQTPRYLIKTRGQQVTLSCSPISGHRSVSWYQQTPGQGLQFLFEYFSETQRNKGNFPGRFSGRQFSNSRSEMNVSTLELGDSALYLCASSLEHSGANVLTFGAGSRLTVL.

This clonotype was counted between two and nine times. V usage is TRBV4-2 and J usage is TRBJ2-5, with D unresolved. V lost 2 bases and J lost 0, with 10 bases in between. The CDR3 totals 15 residues. Germline V CDR1 and CDR2: LGHNA, YNFKEQ. The DNA of the CDR3 is TGTGCCAGCAGCCAACTGTCGGCCAACCAAGAGACCCAGTACTTC. Its translation: CASSQLSANQETQYF.

Details on this clonotype: A much larger clone differs from this one at a single base, so this may be a read error. This chain links TRBV29-1 with TRBJ2-3, with 7 bases lining up with TRBD2. Germline V lookup: CDR1 SQVTM, CDR2 ANQGSEA. The CDR3 has 14 amino acids. With V trimmed by 5 bases and J by 4 bases, 9 bases remained unmatched. CDR3 DNA: TGCAGCGTTAGTAGCGGGCCCGGGGCAGATACGCAGTATTTT. It encodes CSVSSGPGADTQYF.

Written as DNA, the CDR3 is TGTGCCTGGAGGTCTCCCGGGACTAGCCCCTACGAGCAGTACTTC. Amino acid sequence: CAWRSPGTSPYEQYF. The chain carries TRBV30 and TRBJ2-7; 9 positions match TRBD2. The CDR3 has 15 residues. The V gene's germline CDR1 is GTSNPN and CDR2 SVGIG (reference sequence). The V and J ends lost 3 bases and 2 bases, in that order; junction bases with no gene match: 8.

Details on this clonotype: An end of the junction differs from the germline gene, which may be a read error. V gene TRBV6-6 combines with J gene TRBJ2-3; the D call may be TRBD1 or TRBD2 (5 bases each). The CDR3 covers 16 residues. Germline CDR1 MNHNY, CDR2 SVGAGI (reference sequence). The CDR3 nucleotides read TGTGCCAGCAGTTTGGGGACCGAACGGGACCCAGATACACAGTATTTT. Translating it yields CASSLGTERDPDTQYF.

This chain uses TRBV10-3 with TRBJ2-5; maybe TRBD1 (6 bases). Looked up from germline, CDR1 is ENHRY and CDR2 is SYGVKD. Trimming cost V 10 bases and J 4 bases, with 16 bases left between them. The CDR3 extends over 13 amino acids. The CDR3 region is CATNPGDGETQYF. CDR3 nucleotide sequence: TGTGCCACAAACCCAGGGGACGGAGAGACCCAGTACTTC.

On this clonotype: One end of the junction is discordant with germline, which a read error may explain. V is TRBV5-1 and J is TRBJ1-4, with 7 bases identical to TRBD1. The CDR3 covers 14 residues. Germline lookup yields CDR1 SGHRS and CDR2 YFSETQ. DNA for the CDR3: TGTGCCAGCAGTCTCAGGGGGACTAATGAAAAACTGTTTTTT. It is translated as CASSLRGTNEKLFF. The full variable domain, with the rest looked up from reference TRBV5-1 and TRBJ1-4, is KAGVTQTPRYLIKTRGQQVTLSCSPISGHRSVSWYQQTPGQGLQFLFEYFSETQRNKGNFPGRFSGRQFSNSRSEMNVSTLELGDSALYLCASSLRGTNEKLFFGSGTQLSVL.

The chain employs TRBV28 and TRBJ2-5, with 11 bases that match TRBD1. TRBJ2-7 explains the end of the DNA better; the J call may be wrong. Looked up from germline, CDR1 is MDHEN and CDR2 is SYDVKM. CDR3 size: 14 residues. The CDR3, as DNA: TGTGCCAGCAGTGCATGGGACAGGGGGGCCGAGCAGTACTTC. Its protein product is CASSAWDRGAEQYF.

This clonotype has a count of ten or more. CDR3 nucleotides: TGTGCCAGCAGCCAGTGGCGGACGAGAGCAGATACGCAGTATTTT. Amino acid sequence: CASSQWRTRADTQYF. The chain combines TRBV3-1 with TRBJ2-3; D is unresolved. CDR1 LGHDT and CDR2 YNNKEL come from the germline V gene (reference sequence). V shed 3 bases and J shed 4 bases, with 14 bases lying between them. This CDR3 has 15 amino acids.